This section outlines one TCR beta chain sequence together with its context. The V gene's germline CDR1 is SGHVS and CDR2 FQNEAQ. The V end was cut by 2 bases, the J end by 0 bases, with 8 bases between. This CDR3 has 15 residues. These data originate in a study of blood T cell repertoires in COVID-19. For the study at large: The United States, Italy and Spain provided the acute and convalescent COVID-19 samples. Sources were T cells, B-cell-depleted T cells, or PBMCs; the material itself was cDNA or gDNA.

Repertoires were generated with immunoSEQ multiplex PCR, while TCRdb's copy carries only in-frame clones and drops some. The sample carries approximately 330,000 clones, 86% recorded once. The study recruited people aged about 18 to 95 years across roughly 23 US areas. Allocation to cohorts depended on clinical history reported by the participants. The sequence was collected from a woman aged 35 to 49 with acute COVID-19. This chain uses TRBV7-8 with TRBJ1-5; D is unclear. The specimen was PBMCs or T cells enriched from blood (not recorded which). CDR3 DNA: TGTGCCAGCAGCTTATCGGGGAATAGCAATCAGCCCCAGCATTTT. Translated: CASSLSGNSNQPQHF.